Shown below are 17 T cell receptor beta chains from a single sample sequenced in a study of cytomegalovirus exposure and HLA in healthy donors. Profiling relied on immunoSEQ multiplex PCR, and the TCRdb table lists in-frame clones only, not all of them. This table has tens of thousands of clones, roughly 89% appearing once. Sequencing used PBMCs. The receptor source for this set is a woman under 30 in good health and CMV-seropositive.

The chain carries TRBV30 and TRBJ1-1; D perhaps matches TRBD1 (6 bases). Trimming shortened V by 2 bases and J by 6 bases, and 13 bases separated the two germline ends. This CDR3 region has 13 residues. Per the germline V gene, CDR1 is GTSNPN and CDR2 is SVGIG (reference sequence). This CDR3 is CAWSPNRVAEAFF. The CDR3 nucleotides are TGTGCCTGGAGTCCTAACAGGGTGGCTGAAGCTTTCTTT.

The CDR3 DNA follows: TGCGCCAGCAGTGATGGTAGCGTTGACACCGGGGAGCTGTTTTTT. As protein: CASSDGSVDTGELFF. V and J are TRBV10-1 and TRBJ2-2, with D perhaps matching TRBD2 (5 bases). Looked up from germline, CDR1 is WNHNN and CDR2 is SYGVQD (reference sequence). The CDR3 consists of 15 residues. V was shortened by 3 bases and J by 3 bases, with 11 bases between the two germline ends.

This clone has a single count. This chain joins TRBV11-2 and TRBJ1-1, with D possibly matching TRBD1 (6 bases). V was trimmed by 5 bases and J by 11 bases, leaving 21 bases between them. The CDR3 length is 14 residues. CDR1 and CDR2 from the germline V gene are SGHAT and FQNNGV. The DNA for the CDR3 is TGTGCCAGCAGCCGGGCCGGACAGCGCCTAGGTGCTTTCTTT. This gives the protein CASSRAGQRLGAFF. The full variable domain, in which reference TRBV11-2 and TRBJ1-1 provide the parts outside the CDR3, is EAGVAQSPRYKIIEKRQSVAFWCNPISGHATLYWYQQILGQGPKLLIQFQNNGVVDDSQLPKDRFSAERLKGVDSTLKIQPAKLEDSAVYLCASSRAGQRLGAFFGQGTRLTVV.

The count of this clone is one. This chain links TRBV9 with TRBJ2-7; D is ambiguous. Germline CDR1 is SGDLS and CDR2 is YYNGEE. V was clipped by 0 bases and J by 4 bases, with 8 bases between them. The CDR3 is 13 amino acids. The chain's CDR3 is CASSVVPGYEQYF. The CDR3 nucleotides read TGTGCCAGCAGCGTAGTACCCGGTTACGAGCAGTACTTC.

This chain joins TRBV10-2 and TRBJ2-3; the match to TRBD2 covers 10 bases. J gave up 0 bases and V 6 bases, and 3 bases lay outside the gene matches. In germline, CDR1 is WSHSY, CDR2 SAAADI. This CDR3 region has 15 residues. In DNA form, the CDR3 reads TGCGCCAGCAGCCTACTAGCGGGGAGCACAGATACGCAGTATTTT. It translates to CASSLLAGSTDTQYF.

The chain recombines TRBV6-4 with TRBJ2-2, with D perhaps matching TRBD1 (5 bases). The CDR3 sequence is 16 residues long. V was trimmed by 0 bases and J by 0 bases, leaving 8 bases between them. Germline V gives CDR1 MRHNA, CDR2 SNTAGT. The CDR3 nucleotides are TGTGCCAGCAGTGACTCGGCGACAGCGAACACCGGGGAGCTGTTTTTT. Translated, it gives CASSDSATANTGELFF.

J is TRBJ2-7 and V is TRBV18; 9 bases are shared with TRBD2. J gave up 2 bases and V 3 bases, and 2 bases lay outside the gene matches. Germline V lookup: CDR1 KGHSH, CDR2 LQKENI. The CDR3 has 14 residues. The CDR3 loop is CASSPGGGAYEQYF. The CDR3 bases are TGTGCCAGCTCACCTGGCGGGGGGGCCTACGAGCAGTACTTC.

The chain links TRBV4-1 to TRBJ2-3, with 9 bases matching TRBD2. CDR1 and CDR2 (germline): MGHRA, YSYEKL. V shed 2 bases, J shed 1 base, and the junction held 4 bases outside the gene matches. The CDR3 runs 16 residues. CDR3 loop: CASSQTLAGGTDTQYF. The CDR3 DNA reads TGCGCCAGCAGCCAAACTTTAGCGGGGGGCACAGATACGCAGTATTTT.

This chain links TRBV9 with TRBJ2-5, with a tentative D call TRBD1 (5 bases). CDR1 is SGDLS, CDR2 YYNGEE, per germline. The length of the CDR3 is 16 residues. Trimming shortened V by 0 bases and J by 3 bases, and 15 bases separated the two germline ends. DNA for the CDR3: TGTGCCAGCAGCGTAGCTACAGGTCCTGAAAAAGAGACCCAGTACTTC. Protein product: CASSVATGPEKETQYF.

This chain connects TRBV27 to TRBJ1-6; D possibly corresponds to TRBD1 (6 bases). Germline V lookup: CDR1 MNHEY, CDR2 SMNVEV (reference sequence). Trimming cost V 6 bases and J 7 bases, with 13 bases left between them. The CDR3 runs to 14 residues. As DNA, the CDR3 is TGTGCCAGCAGCCCTGGGACAATAAATTCACCCCTCCACTTT. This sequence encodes CASSPGTINSPLHF.

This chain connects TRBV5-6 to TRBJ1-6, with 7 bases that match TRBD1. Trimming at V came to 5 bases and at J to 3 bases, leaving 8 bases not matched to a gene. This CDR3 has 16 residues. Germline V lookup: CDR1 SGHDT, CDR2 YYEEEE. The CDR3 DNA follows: TGTGCCAGCAGAGGGCAGGGGGACGACTATAATTCACCCCTCCACTTT. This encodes CASRGQGDDYNSPLHF.

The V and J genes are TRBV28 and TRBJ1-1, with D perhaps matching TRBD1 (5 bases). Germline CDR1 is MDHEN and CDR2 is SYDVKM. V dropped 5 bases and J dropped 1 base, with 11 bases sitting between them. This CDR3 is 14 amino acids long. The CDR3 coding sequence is TGTGCCAGCAGTCCTCTCAGGGAGAACACTGAAGCTTTCTTT. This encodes CASSPLRENTEAFF.

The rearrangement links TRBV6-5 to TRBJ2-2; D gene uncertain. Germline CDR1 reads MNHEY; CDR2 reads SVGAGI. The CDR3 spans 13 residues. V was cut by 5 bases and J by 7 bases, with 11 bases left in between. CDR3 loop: CASSETQIGELFF. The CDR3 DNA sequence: TGTGCCAGCAGTGAAACCCAGATCGGGGAGCTGTTTTTT.

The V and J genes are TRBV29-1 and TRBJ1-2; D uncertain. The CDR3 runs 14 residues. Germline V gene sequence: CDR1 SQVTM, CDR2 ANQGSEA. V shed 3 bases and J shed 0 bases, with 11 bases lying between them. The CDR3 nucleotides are TGCAGCGTTGATATGCCCCCAGCTAACTATGGCTACACCTTC. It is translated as CSVDMPPANYGYTF.

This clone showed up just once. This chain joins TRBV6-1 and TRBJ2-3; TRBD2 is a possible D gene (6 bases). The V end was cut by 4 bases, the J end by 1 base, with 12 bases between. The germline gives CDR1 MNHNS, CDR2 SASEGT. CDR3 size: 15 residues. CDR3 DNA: TGTGCCAGCAGTGGAACAACGGGGGGCACAGATACGCAGTATTTT. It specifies CASSGTTGGTDTQYF.

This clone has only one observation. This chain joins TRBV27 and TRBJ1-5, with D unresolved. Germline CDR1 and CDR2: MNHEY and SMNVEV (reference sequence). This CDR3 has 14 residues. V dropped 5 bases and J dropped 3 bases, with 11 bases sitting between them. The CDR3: CASSTRQDNQPQHF. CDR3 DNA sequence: TGTGCCAGCAGTACCCGACAAGACAATCAGCCCCAGCATTTT.

Here the CDR3 reads CASTPLPGYEQYF. The CDR3 region has the DNA TGTGCCAGCACCCCTCTCCCGGGCTACGAGCAGTACTTC. The chain has TRBV6-5 and TRBJ2-7; D gene ambiguous. V lost 7 bases and J lost 3, with 13 bases in between. This CDR3 comprises 13 residues. CDR1 is MNHEY, CDR2 SVGAGI, per germline.